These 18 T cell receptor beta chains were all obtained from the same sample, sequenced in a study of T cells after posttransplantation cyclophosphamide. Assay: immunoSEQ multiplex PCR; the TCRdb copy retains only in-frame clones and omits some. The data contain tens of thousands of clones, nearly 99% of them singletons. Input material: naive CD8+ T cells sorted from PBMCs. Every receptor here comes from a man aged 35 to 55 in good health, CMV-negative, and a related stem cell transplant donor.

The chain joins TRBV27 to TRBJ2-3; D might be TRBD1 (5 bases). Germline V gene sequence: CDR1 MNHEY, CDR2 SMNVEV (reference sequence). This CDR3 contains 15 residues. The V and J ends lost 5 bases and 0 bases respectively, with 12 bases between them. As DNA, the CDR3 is TGTGCCAGCAGTACAAGAGACAGTAGCACAGATACGCAGTATTTT. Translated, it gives CASSTRDSSTDTQYF.

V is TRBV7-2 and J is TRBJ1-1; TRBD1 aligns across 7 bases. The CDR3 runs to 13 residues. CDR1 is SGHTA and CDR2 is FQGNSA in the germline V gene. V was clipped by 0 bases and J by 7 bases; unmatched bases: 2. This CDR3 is CASSLAQGFEAFF. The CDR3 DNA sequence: TGTGCCAGCAGCTTAGCACAGGGGTTTGAAGCTTTCTTT.

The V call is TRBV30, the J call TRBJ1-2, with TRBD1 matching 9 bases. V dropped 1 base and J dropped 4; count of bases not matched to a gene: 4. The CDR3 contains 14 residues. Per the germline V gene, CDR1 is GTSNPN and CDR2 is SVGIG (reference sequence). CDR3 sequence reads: CAWSGTGEGYGYTF. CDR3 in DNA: TGTGCCTGGAGTGGGACAGGGGAAGGCTATGGCTACACCTTC.

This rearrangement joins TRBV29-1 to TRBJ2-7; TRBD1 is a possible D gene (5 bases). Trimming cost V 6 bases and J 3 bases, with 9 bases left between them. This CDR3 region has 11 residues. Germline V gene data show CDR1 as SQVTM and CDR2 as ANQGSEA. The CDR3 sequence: CSVGQDYEQYF. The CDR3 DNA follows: TGCAGCGTCGGACAAGACTACGAGCAGTACTTC.

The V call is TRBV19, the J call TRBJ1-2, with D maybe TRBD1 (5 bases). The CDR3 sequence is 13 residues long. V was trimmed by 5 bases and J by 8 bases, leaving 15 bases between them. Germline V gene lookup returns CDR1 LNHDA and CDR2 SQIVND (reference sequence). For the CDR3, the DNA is TGTGCCAGTAGTTGGGGAGCGGGGGTCGGCTACACCTTC. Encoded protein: CASSWGAGVGYTF.

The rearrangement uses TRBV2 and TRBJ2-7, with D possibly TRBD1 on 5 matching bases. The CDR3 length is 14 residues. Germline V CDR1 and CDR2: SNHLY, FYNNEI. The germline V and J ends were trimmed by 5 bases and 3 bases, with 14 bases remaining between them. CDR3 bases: TGTGCCAGCAGTTTATCAGGGTCTTACTACGAGCAGTACTTC. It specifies CASSLSGSYYEQYF.

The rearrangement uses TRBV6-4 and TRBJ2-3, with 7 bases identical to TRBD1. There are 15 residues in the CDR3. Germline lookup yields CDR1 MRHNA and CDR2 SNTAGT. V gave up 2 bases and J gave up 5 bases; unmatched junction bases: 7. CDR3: CASSDVVGGEDTQYF. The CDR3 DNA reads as TGTGCCAGCAGTGACGTGGTAGGGGGCGAAGATACGCAGTATTTT.

For the CDR3, the DNA is TGTGCCAGCAGTCCGGGACTAGCGCGTTACAATGAGCAGTTCTTC. It yields the protein CASSPGLARYNEQFF. This chain uses TRBV2 with TRBJ2-1; 10 positions match TRBD2. Germline CDR1 and CDR2: SNHLY and FYNNEI. J lost 4 bases, V lost 5 bases, and 5 bases had no gene match. CDR3 length equals 15 residues.

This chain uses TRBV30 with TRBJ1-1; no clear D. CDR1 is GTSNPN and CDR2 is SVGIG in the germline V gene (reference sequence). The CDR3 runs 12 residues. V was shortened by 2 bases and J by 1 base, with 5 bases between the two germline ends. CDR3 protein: CAWSFRNTEAFF. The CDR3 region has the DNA TGTGCCTGGAGTTTCAGGAACACTGAAGCTTTCTTT.

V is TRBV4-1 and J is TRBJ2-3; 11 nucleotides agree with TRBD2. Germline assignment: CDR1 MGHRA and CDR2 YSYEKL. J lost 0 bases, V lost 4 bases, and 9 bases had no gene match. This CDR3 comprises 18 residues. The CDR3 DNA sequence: TGCGCCAGCAGCCGGCGTCTAGCGGGAGGTTTAAGCACAGATACGCAGTATTTT. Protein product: CASSRRLAGGLSTDTQYF.

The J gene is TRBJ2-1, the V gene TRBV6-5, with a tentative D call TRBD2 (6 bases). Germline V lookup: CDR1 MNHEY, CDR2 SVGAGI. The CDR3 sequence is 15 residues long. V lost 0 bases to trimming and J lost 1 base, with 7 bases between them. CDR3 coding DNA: TGTGCCAGCAGTTACTCTGGAGGGTCCTACAATGAGCAGTTCTTC. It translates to CASSYSGGSYNEQFF.

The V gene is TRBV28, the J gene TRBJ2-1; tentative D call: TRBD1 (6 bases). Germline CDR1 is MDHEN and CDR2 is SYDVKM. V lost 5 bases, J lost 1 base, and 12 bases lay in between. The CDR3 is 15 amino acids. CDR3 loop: CASSRQENSYNEQFF. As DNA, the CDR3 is TGTGCCAGCAGTCGACAGGAAAATTCCTACAATGAGCAGTTCTTC.

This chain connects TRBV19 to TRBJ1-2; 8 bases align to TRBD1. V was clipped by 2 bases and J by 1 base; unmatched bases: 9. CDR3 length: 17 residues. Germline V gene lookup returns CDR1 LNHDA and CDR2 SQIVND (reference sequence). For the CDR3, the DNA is TGTGCCAGTAGTATATACAACAGGGGGACCGGTAACTATGGCTACACCTTC. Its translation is CASSIYNRGTGNYGYTF.

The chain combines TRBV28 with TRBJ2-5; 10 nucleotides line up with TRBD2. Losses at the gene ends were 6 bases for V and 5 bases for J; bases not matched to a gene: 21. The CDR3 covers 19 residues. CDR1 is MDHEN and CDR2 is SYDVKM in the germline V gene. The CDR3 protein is CASSPLGIAGGPGGETQYF. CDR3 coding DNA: TGTGCCAGCAGCCCGCTGGGAATAGCGGGAGGCCCGGGTGGGGAGACCCAGTACTTC.

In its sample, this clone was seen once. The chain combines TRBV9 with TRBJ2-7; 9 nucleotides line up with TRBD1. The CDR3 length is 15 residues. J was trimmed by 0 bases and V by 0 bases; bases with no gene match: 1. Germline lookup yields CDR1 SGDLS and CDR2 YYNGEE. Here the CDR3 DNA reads TGTGCCAGCAGCGTAGGGGGACAGGGCTCCTACGAGCAGTACTTC. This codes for CASSVGGQGSYEQYF.

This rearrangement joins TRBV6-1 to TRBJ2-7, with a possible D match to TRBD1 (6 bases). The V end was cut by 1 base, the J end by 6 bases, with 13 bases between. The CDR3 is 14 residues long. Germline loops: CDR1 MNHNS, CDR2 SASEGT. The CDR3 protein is CASSEDREVLEQYF. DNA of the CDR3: TGTGCCAGCAGTGAAGACAGGGAAGTCCTCGAGCAGTACTTC.

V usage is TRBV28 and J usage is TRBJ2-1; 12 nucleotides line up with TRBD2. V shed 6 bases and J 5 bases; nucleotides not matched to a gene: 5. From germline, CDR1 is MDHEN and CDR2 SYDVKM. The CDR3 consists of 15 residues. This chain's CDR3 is CASSKLAGGHNEQFF. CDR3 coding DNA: TGTGCCAGCAGCAAACTAGCGGGAGGCCACAATGAGCAGTTCTTC.

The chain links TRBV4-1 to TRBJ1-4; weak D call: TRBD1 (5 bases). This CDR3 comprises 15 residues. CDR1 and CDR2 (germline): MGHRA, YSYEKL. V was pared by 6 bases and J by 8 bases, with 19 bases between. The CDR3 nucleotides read TGCGCCAGCAGGCAAACCGGGACCGCGGGAGAAAAACTGTTTTTT. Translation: CASRQTGTAGEKLFF.